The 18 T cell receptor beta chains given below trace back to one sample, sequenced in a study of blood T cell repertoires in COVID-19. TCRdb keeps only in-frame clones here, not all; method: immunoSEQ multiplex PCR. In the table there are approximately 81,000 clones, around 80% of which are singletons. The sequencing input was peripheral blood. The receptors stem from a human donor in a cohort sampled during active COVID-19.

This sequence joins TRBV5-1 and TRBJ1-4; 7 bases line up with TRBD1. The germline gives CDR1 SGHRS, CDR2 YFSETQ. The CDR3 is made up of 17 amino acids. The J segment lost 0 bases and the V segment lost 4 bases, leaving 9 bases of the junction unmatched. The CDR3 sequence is CASSPGQTAPTNEKLFF. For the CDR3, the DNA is TGCGCCAGCAGCCCGGGACAGACCGCTCCAACTAATGAAAAACTGTTTTTT. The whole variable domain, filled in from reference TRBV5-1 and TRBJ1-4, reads KAGVTQTPRYLIKTRGQQVTLSCSPISGHRSVSWYQQTPGQGLQFLFEYFSETQRNKGNFPGRFSGRQFSNSRSEMNVSTLELGDSALYLCASSPGQTAPTNEKLFFGSGTQLSVL.

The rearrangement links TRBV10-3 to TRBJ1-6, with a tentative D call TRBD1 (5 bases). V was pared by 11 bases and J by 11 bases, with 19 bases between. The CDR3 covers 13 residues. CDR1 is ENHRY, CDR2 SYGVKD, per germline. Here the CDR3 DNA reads TGTGCCTCGCGCCCCGGGACGGGGGCACCCCTCCACTTT. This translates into CASRPGTGAPLHF.

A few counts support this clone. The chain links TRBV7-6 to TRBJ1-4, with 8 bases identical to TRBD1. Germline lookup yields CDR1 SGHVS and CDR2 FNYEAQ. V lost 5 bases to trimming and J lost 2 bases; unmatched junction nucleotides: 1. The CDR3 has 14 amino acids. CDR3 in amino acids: CASSDRGTNEKLFF. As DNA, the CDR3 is TGTGCCAGCAGCGACAGGGGTACTAATGAAAAACTGTTTTTT.

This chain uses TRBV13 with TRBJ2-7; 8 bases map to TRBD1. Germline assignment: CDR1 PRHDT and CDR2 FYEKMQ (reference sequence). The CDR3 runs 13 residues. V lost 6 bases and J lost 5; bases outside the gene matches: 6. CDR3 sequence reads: CASSSRGRHEQYF. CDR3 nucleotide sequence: TGTGCCAGCAGTAGCAGGGGGCGCCACGAGCAGTACTTC. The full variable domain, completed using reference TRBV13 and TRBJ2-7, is AAGVIQSPRHLIKEKRETATLKCYPIPRHDTVYWYQQGPGQDPQFLISFYEKMQSDKGSIPDRFSAQQFSDYHSELNMSSLELGDSALYFCASSSRGRHEQYFGPGTRLTVT.

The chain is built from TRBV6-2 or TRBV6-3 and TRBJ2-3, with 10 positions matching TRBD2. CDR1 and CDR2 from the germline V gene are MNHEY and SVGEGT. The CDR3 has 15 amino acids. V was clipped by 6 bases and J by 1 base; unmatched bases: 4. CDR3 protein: CASSRLAGGTDTQYF. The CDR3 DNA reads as TGTGCCAGCAGCCGCCTAGCGGGGGGCACAGATACGCAGTATTTT.

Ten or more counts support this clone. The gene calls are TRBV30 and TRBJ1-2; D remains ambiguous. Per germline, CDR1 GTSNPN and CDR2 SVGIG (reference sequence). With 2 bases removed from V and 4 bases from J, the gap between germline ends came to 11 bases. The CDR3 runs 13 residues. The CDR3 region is CAWSRMTIYGYTF. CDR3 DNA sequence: TGTGCCTGGAGTAGGATGACAATCTATGGCTACACCTTC.

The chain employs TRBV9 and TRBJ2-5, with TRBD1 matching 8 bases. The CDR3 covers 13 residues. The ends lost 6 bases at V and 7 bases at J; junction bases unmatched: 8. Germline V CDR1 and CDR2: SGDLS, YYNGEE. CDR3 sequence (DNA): TGTGCCAGCACGCGGACAGGGTCAGGGACCCAGTACTTC. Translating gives CASTRTGSGTQYF.

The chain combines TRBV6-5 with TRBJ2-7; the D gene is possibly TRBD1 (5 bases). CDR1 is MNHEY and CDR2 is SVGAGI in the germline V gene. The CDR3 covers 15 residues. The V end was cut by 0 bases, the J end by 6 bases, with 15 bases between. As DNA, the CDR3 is TGTGCCAGCAGTTACTCGAAAGGGGATCTGGGCGAGCAGTACTTC. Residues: CASSYSKGDLGEQYF.

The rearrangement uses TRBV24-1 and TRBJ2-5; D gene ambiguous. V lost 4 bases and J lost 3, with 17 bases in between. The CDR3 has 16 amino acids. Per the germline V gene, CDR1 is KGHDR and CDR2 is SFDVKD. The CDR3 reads CATSEGVSGNKETQYF. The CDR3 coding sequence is TGTGCCACCAGTGAAGGAGTCTCCGGCAATAAAGAGACCCAGTACTTC.

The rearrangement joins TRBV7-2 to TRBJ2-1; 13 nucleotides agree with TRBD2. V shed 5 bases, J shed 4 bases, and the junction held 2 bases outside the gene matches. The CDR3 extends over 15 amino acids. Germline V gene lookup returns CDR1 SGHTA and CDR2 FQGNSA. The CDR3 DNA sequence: TGTGCCAGCAGCCTGACTAGCGGGGGGTACAATGAGCAGTTCTTC. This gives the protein CASSLTSGGYNEQFF.

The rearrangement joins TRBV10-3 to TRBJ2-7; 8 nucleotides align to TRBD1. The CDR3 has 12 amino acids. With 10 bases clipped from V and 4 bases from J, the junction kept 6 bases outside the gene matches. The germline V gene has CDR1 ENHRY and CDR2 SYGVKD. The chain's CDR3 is CANGQGKYEQYF. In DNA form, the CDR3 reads TGTGCCAACGGACAGGGAAAGTACGAGCAGTACTTC.

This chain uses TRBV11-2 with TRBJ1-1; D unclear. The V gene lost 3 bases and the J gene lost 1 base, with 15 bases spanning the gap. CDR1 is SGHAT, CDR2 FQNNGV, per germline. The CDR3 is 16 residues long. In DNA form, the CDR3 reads TGTGCCAGCAGCTTTCGTCAGTTTACAACGAACACTGAAGCTTTCTTT. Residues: CASSFRQFTTNTEAFF.

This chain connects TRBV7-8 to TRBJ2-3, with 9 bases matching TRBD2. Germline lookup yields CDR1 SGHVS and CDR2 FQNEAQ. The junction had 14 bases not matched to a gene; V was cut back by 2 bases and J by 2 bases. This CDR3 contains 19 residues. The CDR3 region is CASSLKRVRERGATDTQYF. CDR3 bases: TGTGCCAGCAGCTTAAAGAGGGTGCGGGAGCGGGGGGCCACAGATACGCAGTATTTT.

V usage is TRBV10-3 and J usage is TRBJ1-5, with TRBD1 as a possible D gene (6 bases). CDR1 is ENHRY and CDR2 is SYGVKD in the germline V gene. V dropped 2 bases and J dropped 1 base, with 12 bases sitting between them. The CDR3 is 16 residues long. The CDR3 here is CAISELPGQSNQPQHF. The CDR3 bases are TGTGCCATCAGTGAGCTACCGGGACAAAGCAATCAGCCCCAGCATTTT.

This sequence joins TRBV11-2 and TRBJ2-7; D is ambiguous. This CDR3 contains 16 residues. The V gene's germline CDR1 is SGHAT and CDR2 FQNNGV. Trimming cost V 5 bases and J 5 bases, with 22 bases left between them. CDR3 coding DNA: TGTGCCAGCAGCAACCAGGCCGTTTTTCGTGCCCACGAGCAGTACTTC. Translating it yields CASSNQAVFRAHEQYF.

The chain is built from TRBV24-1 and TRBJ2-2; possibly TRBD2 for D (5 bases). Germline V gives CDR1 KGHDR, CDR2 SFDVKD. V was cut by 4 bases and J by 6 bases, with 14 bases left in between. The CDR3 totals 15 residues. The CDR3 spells CATSDPGGGAGELFF. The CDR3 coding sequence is TGTGCCACCAGTGACCCAGGTGGAGGAGCCGGGGAGCTGTTTTTT.

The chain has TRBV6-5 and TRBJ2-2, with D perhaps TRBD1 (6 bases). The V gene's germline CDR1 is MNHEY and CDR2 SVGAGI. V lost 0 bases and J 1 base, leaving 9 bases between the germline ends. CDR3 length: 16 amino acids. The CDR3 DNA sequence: TGTGCCAGCAGTTACTCGACAGGCTGGAACACCGGGGAGCTGTTTTTT. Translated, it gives CASSYSTGWNTGELFF.

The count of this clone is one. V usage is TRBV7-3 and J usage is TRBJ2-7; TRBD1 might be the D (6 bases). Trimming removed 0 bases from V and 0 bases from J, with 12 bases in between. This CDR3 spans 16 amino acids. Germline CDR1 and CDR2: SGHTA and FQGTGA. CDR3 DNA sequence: TGTGCCAGCAGCTTAACGGGGGCTTCTCGCTCCTACGAGCAGTACTTC. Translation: CASSLTGASRSYEQYF.